This T cell receptor (beta chain) was observed in a study of blood T cell repertoires in COVID-19. Turning to the study itself: COVID-19 samples collected from the United States, Italy and Spain covered acute and convalescent phases. T cells, B-cell-depleted T cells, or PBMCs provided the cDNA or gDNA that served as material.

Cohorts were based on clinical histories the participants reported. Among Cohort 3 donors, those recovered had two negative PCRs, clearance, or symptom resolution. Libraries were prepared by immunoSEQ multiplex PCR; TCRdb keeps only in-frame clonotypes and omits some of them. Here the sample spans roughly 310,000 clones, roughly 90% being singletons. The V and J ends lost 6 bases and 5 bases, in that order; junction bases with no gene match: 9. The germline V gene encodes CDR1 LGHNA and CDR2 YSLEER. CDR3 length: 14 residues. The TCR comes from a man in his fifties or sixties who had recovered from COVID-19. Source material: PBMCs or T cells enriched from blood (not recorded which). The chain links TRBV4-3 to TRBJ1-2; 7 nucleotides match TRBD1. The CDR3 sequence: CASSPDRVIYGYTF. DNA for the CDR3: TGCGCCAGCAGTCCCGACAGGGTCATATATGGCTACACCTTC.